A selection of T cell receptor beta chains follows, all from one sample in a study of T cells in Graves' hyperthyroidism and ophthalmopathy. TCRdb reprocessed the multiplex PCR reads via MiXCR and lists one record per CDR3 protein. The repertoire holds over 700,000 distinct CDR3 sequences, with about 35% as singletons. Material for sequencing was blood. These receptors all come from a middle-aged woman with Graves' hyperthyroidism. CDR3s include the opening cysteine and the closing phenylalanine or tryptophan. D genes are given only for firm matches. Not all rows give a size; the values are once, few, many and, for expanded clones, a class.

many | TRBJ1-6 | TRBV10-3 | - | TGTGCCATCCGCAGGCCAACCCCCAATTCACCCCTCCACTTT | CAIRRPTPNSPLHF
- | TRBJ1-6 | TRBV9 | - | TGTGCCAGCAGTAGGACAGCGGGTAATTCACCCCCCCACTTT | CASSRTAGNSPPHF
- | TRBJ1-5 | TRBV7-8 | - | TGTGCCAGCAGCTGGGGGGCAGGGAATCCCAATCAGCCCCAGCATTTT | CASSWGAGNPNQPQHF
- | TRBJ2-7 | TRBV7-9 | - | TGTGCCTGGACCGGGACTTCCAACTACGAGCAGTACTTC | CAWTGTSNYEQYF
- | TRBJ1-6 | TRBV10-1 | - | TGTGCCAGCAGTTCTCCCGACAGGCTAAATTCACCCCTCCACTTT | CASSSPDRLNSPLHF
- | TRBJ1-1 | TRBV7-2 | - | TGTGCCAGCAGCGGGGGGTCCTTGAACACTGAAGCTTTCTTT | CASSGGSLNTEAFF
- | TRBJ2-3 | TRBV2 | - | TGTGCCAGGAGCCCATCCAGCACAGATACGCAGTATTTT | CARSPSSTDTQYF
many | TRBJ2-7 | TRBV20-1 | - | TGCAGTGCTAGAGATTATGCGGCAGGGTCGATCTACGAGCAGTACTTC | CSARDYAAGSIYEQYF
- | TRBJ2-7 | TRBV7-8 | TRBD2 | TGTGCCAGCAGCTTAGGGGCTAGCGGGCGCTCCTACGAGCAGTACTTC | CASSLGASGRSYEQYF
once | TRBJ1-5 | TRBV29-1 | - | TGCAGCGTTGCCCCTTTAGCAGGGCGGGCCGATCAGCCCCAGCATTTT | CSVAPLAGRADQPQHF
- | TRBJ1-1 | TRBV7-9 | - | TGTGCCAGCAGCCAAGAGTTCAACGTTTTTGGCACTGAAGCTTTCTTT | CASSQEFNVFGTEAFF
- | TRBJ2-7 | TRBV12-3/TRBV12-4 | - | TGTGCCAGCAGCATCCCAGGGGGGCCCTACGAGCAGTACTTC | CASSIPGGPYEQYF
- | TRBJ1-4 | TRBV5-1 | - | TGCGCCAGCAGCTCGGAGGGTGAAAAACTGTTTTTT | CASSSEGEKLFF
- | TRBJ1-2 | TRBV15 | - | TGTGCCACCAGCATCGGACAGCCTAACTATGGCTACACCTTC | CATSIGQPNYGYTF
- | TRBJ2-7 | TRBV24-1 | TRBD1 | TGTACCACCAGTGATTTTGGGGGACAGAAGCAGTACTTC | CTTSDFGGQKQYF
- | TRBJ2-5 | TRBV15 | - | TGTGCCACCAGCACACAAGGGGCGGAGACCCAGTACTTC | CATSTQGAETQYF
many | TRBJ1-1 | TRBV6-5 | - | TGTGCCAGCAGATCAGGGATCACTGAAGCTTTCTTT | CASRSGITEAFF
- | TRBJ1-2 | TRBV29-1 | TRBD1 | TGCAGCGTTCCGACAGGGACACCTATCTATGGCTACACCTTC | CSVPTGTPIYGYTF
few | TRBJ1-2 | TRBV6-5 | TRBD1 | TGTGCCAGCATCGACAGGGCTAACTATGGCTACACCTTC | CASIDRANYGYTF
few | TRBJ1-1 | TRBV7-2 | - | TGTGCCAGCAGCTTACATGAGGGCTACACTGAAGCTTTCTTT | CASSLHEGYTEAFF
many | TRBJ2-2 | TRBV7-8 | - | TGTGCCAGCAGCTTAGGGCGGTCCGGGGAGCTGTTTTTT | CASSLGRSGELFF
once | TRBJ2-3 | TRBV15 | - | TGTGCCACCAGCAGCTTACAGGGGAGGTGGGATACGCAGTATTTT | CATSSLQGRWDTQYF
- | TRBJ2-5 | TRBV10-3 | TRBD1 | TGTGCCATCAGACCGACAGGGGACGAGGAGACCCAGTACTTC | CAIRPTGDEETQYF
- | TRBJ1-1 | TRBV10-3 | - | TGTGCCAGCAGTGAGGATAGAGCGAACACTGAAGCTTTCTTT | CASSEDRANTEAFF
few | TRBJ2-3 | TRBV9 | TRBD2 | TGTGCCAGCAGCGTGGCTAGCGGAAGCACAGATACGCAGTATTTT | CASSVASGSTDTQYF
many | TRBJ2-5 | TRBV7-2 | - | TGTGCCAGCAGCTTAGGACTAGTGGGAGGAGAGACCCAGTACTTC | CASSLGLVGGETQYF
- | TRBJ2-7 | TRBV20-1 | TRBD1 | TGTTCCGGGGAACAGGGGGCGCGGGAGCAGTACTTC | CSGEQGAREQYF
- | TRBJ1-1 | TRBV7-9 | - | TGTGCCAGCAGCTTAGTTTCTGGGTCGGCTGAAGCTTTCTTT | CASSLVSGSAEAFF
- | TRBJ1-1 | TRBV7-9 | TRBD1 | TGTGCCAGCAGCTTAGGTGGGGCAGGGGGAACCAACACTGAAGCTTTCTTT | CASSLGGAGGTNTEAFF
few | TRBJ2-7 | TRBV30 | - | TGTGCCTGGAGTTTGGGGGTCTCCCCTGGGTACGAGCAGTACTTC | CAWSLGVSPGYEQYF
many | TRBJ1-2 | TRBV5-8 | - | TGTGCCAGCAGCGGCGGGGAAGTCGGCTACACCTTC | CASSGGEVGYTF
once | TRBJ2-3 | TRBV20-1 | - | TGCAGTGCTAGGAGCGCCCGCACAGATACGCAGTATTTT | CSARSARTDTQYF
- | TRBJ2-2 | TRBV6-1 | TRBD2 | TGTGCCAGCGGCCACTTGGCTAGCGGGAGGGTCCGGGCCACCGGGGAGCTGCTTTTT | CASGHLASGRVRATGELLF
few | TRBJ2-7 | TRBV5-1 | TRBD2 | TGCGCCAGCAGCTTGGTATGGCGGGGGGGCCTGAGCTCCTACGAGCAGTACTTC | CASSLVWRGGLSSYEQYF
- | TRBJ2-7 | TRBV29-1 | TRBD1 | TGCAGCGTTGAAATTGGGACAGGGGGCTACGAGCAGTACTTC | CSVEIGTGGYEQYF
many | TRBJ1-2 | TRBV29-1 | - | TGCAGCGGTCGGGATTCTTATGGCTACACCTTC | CSGRDSYGYTF
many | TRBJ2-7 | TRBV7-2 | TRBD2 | TGTGCCAGCAGCTTAGCTCGGACTAGCGTTTACGAGCAGTACTTC | CASSLARTSVYEQYF
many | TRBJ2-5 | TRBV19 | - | TGTGCCAGTAAAGAGGGAGGGACCCAGTACTTC | CASKEGGTQYF
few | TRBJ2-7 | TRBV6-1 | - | TGTGCCAGCAGTGATTCCCAACGTAGACAGCGCGGTATCCCCTACGAGCAGTACTTC | CASSDSQRRQRGIPYEQYF
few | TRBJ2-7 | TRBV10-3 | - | TGTGCCACCGGGGGTATCCCAAGCCACGAGCAGTACTTC | CATGGIPSHEQYF
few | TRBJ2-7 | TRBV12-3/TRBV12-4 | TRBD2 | TGTGCCAGCAGCCTTAGCGGGCGCGAGCAGTACTTC | CASSLSGREQYF
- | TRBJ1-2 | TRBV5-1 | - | TGCGCCAGCAGCTTGGCGGGGGCCGCAACTTTTGGCTACACCTTC | CASSLAGAATFGYTF
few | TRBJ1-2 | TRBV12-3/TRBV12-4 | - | TGTGCCAGCAGCTTAGCCGCGCTGAACTATGGCTACACCTTC | CASSLAALNYGYTF
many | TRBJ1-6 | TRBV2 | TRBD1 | TGTGCCAGAGGTGCCGGGACAGGGAATTCACCCCTCCACTTT | CARGAGTGNSPLHF
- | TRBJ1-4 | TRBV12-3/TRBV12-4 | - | TGTGCCAGCAGTCCGACACGACAGGCTGAAAAACTGTTTTTT | CASSPTRQAEKLFF
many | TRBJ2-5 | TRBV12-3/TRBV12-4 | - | TGTGCCAGCAACTCAGGGGGGAAGGAGACCCAGTACTTC | CASNSGGKETQYF
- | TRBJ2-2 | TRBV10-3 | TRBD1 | TGTGCCATCAGTGAGAAAGTGGACAGGGCTTCCGGGGAGCTGTTTTTT | CAISEKVDRASGELFF